Given below is one T cell receptor beta chain in context. Its antigen is as yet unknown. PCR was performed using 60 Vbeta and 13 Jbeta primers. Authors' processing steps: Later, an analysis found some 80 million unique TCR beta chains, and around 10 million of these were shared. Here immunoSEQ multiplex PCR was the method, and the copy in TCRdb shows in-frame clones only, minus some. D and trimming come from the DNA, and the V and J calls and clone size come from that table. The top ten clones hold 4% to 5% of a sample with roughly 120,000 clones, approximately 80% of them seen once. The data stem from a study of cytomegalovirus exposure and HLA in healthy donors. As for the study in general: Within the Caucasian-associated ancestry cluster were roughly 79% of the 398 genotyped donors. Notes on the study in general: Versus the 666-donor mean, an Asian-associated ancestry cluster reportedly showed fewer N-insertions in a later analysis. Being productive about 87% or about 30% of the time was typical of most TCR beta V segments in an earlier analysis.

The CDR3 loop spans 14 amino acids. The V gene lost 5 bases and the J gene lost 6 bases, with 16 bases spanning the gap. Germline V lookup: CDR1 LNHDA, CDR2 SQIVND (reference sequence). The receptor was isolated from a man aged 45 to 65 in good health and CMV-seropositive. Sequenced material: PBMCs. The chain recombines TRBV19 with TRBJ1-2; D remains ambiguous. The CDR3 DNA is TGTGCCAGTAGTCCCCGAGCGGGAGGTAATGGCTACACCTTC. It specifies CASSPRAGGNGYTF.